The TCR beta chain under discussion was sequenced for a study of cytomegalovirus exposure and HLA in healthy donors. There are 15 residues in the CDR3. Trimming stripped 6 bases from V and 4 bases from J, with 16 bases between. Germline V gene sequence: CDR1 MGHDK, CDR2 SYGVNS. With 60 Vbeta and 13 Jbeta primers, the PCR was carried out. Clones were sequenced by immunoSEQ multiplex PCR, and TCRdb holds only the in-frame ones, with some missing. The table shows fewer than 200,000 clones, with around four fifths occurring only once. Unrecorded immune exposures were likely, despite nominal health at sampling.

This chain uses TRBV25-1 with TRBJ2-1, with D tentatively TRBD2 (6 bases). The sequence came from a male donor in good health and CMV-seropositive. Source material: PBMCs. For the CDR3, the DNA is TGTGCCAGCAGGGCCGTGGGACTCAGATACAATGAGCAGTTCTTC. As protein: CASRAVGLRYNEQFF.